What follows are 23 T cell receptor beta chains derived from one specimen sequenced in a study of control samples from healthy donors and cancer patients. TCRdb keeps only in-frame clones here, not all; method: immunoSEQ multiplex PCR. Of 150,000 or so clones in the sample, about 94% were seen once. What was sequenced was blood. The receptor source for this set is a middle-aged man in good health.

CDR3 loop: CASSPLPGDYGYTF. DNA of the CDR3: TGTGCCAGCAGCCCCCTCCCCGGTGACTATGGCTACACCTTC. The rearrangement uses TRBV5-4 and TRBJ1-2, with D hard to call. CDR3 size: 14 residues. The germline V and J ends were trimmed by 4 bases and 3 bases, with 13 bases remaining between them. Per the germline V gene, CDR1 is SGHNT and CDR2 is YYREEE (reference sequence).

The rearrangement joins TRBV27 to TRBJ2-7, with 10 bases identical to TRBD1. Germline CDR1 reads MNHEY; CDR2 reads SMNVEV (reference sequence). With V trimmed by 5 bases and J by 2 bases, 6 bases remained unmatched. This CDR3 has 15 residues. In DNA, the CDR3 is TGTGCCAGCAGTATCACCGGGACAGGGGCCTACGAGCAGTACTTC. It codes for CASSITGTGAYEQYF.

The J gene is TRBJ2-7, the V gene TRBV4-1, with 9 bases lining up with TRBD1. Germline CDR1 is MGHRA and CDR2 is YSYEKL. The V segment lost 2 bases and the J segment 6 bases; nucleotides outside the gene matches: 14. This CDR3 is built from 17 residues. CDR3 region: CASSQKGGQGRPGEQYF. The DNA for the CDR3 is TGCGCCAGCAGCCAAAAAGGGGGACAGGGCCGACCTGGCGAGCAGTACTTC.

The V and J genes are TRBV7-9 and TRBJ1-6; 7 bases are a match to TRBD1. There are 15 residues in the CDR3. J was trimmed by 7 bases and V by 3 bases; bases with no gene match: 6. Germline V gene data show CDR1 as SEHNR and CDR2 as FQNEAQ (reference sequence). The CDR3 reads CASSLEGGANSPLHF. The CDR3 nucleotides read TGTGCCAGCAGCTTGGAAGGGGGCGCGAATTCACCCCTCCACTTT.

The chain links TRBV12-5 to TRBJ2-7, with 7 bases lining up with TRBD1. The CDR3 loop spans 14 amino acids. V was pared by 5 bases and J by 2 bases, with 6 bases of the junction left unmatched. The germline gives CDR1 LGHNT, CDR2 FRNRAP. The CDR3 reads CASGQGDSTYEQYF. The CDR3 DNA sequence: TGTGCTAGTGGTCAGGGGGACAGTACCTACGAGCAGTACTTC.

The rearrangement links TRBV4-1 to TRBJ2-1, with TRBD2 matching 11 bases. V lost 4 bases to trimming and J lost 5 bases; unmatched junction nucleotides: 13. The CDR3 runs to 18 residues. Germline CDR1 is MGHRA and CDR2 is YSYEKL. CDR3 sequence reads: CASSPPWLAGGVNNEQFF. The DNA for the CDR3 is TGCGCCAGCAGCCCCCCTTGGCTAGCGGGGGGCGTAAACAATGAGCAGTTCTTC.

This chain connects TRBV19 to TRBJ2-7; D ambiguous. CDR3 length equals 16 residues. Trimming removed 1 base at V and 4 bases at J, with 17 bases between. CDR1 is LNHDA and CDR2 is SQIVND in the germline V gene (reference sequence). CDR3 loop: CASSIGRVLGPYEQYF. CDR3 nucleotide sequence: TGTGCCAGTAGTATAGGACGGGTCCTGGGTCCTTACGAGCAGTACTTC.

V usage is TRBV6-1 and J usage is TRBJ1-4; no definite D call. This CDR3 spans 15 amino acids. Germline CDR1 MNHNS, CDR2 SASEGT. V dropped 3 bases and J dropped 7 bases, with 15 bases sitting between them. The CDR3 sequence is CASSDSSRGSEKLFF. The CDR3 DNA is TGTGCCAGCAGTGATAGCTCAAGAGGCAGTGAAAAACTGTTTTTT.

The V and J genes are TRBV28 and TRBJ1-4; D is undetermined. Germline-derived CDR1 and CDR2 are MDHEN and SYDVKM. V was shortened by 7 bases and J by 5 bases, with 11 bases between the two germline ends. The CDR3 totals 13 residues. The CDR3 DNA reads as TGTGCCAGCACCTCGGATACGAATGAAAAACTGTTTTTT. This encodes CASTSDTNEKLFF.

This chain joins TRBV3-1 (or the pseudogene TRBV3-2) and TRBJ2-1; D call uncertain. Trimming cost V 3 bases and J 8 bases, with 5 bases left between them. CDR1 is LGHDT and CDR2 is YNNKEL in the germline V gene (reference sequence). The CDR3 has 11 residues. CDR3 bases: TGTGCCAGCAGCCAGTGGGATGAGCAGTTCTTC. It encodes CASSQWDEQFF.

Comment on this clone: The sample contains more than one DNA sequence encoding this CDR3. The chain has TRBV30 and TRBJ1-5; possible D gene TRBD1, 5 bases. Looked up from germline, CDR1 is GTSNPN and CDR2 is SVGIG (reference sequence). The CDR3 spans 13 residues. Trimming stripped 0 bases from V and 7 bases from J, with 10 bases between. The CDR3 DNA follows: TGTGCCTGGAGTGTTGGCAGGGACCAGCCCCAGCATTTT. It yields the protein CAWSVGRDQPQHF.

In the case of this clone: Sequence at one end of the junction differs from germline and may be a read error. The genes are TRBV9 and TRBJ1-2; TRBD1 might be the D (5 bases). This CDR3 has 12 residues. CDR1 and CDR2 (germline): SGDLS, YYNGEE. In DNA form, the CDR3 reads TGTGCCAGCAGCGTAGGCGGGGCGGCGTCCTCCTTC. This encodes CASSVGGAASSF.

The chain is built from TRBV9 and TRBJ1-2, with D perhaps matching TRBD1 (5 bases). The CDR3 length is 15 residues. V was trimmed by 4 bases and J by 0 bases, leaving 13 bases between them. Per germline, CDR1 SGDLS and CDR2 YYNGEE. CDR3 coding DNA: TGTGCCAGCAGCAACTATGGAGGGGCTAACTATGGCTACACCTTC. It encodes CASSNYGGANYGYTF.

The chain employs TRBV7-9 and TRBJ1-1, with D unresolved. CDR1 and CDR2 (germline): SEHNR, FQNEAQ (reference sequence). The ends were cut back, 2 bases at V and 0 bases at J, with 10 bases in the middle. This CDR3 is 15 amino acids long. The CDR3 loop is CASSLYSGMNTEAFF. Written as DNA, the CDR3 is TGTGCCAGCAGCTTATATTCAGGAATGAACACTGAAGCTTTCTTT.

The chain combines TRBV24-1 with TRBJ1-3; 8 bases agree with TRBD1. CDR1 and CDR2 (germline): KGHDR, SFDVKD. There are 16 residues in the CDR3. Trimming at V came to 11 bases and at J to 1 base, leaving 12 bases not matched to a gene. The CDR3 spells CAIPGQDRYSGNTIYF. The DNA of the CDR3 is TGTGCCATCCCGGGACAGGATCGGTATTCTGGAAACACCATATATTTT.

V is TRBV19 and J is TRBJ1-5; D gene ambiguous. V was pared by 2 bases and J by 5 bases, with 10 bases between. The germline CDR1 and CDR2 sequences are LNHDA and SQIVND (reference sequence). This CDR3 is 14 amino acids long. CDR3 nucleotide sequence: TGTGCCAGTAGTATAAGGCCTAAGGATCAGCCCCAGCATTTT. Translation: CASSIRPKDQPQHF.

The chain has TRBV6-2 or TRBV6-3 and TRBJ1-5; D ambiguous. Trimming took 0 bases from V and 2 from J, leaving 17 bases between them. CDR1 is MNHEY and CDR2 is SVGEGT in the germline V gene. The CDR3 spans 18 residues. The CDR3 DNA follows: TGTGCCAGCAGTTACTCGATAAAGGGTGTGCCAGGCAATCAGCCCCAGCATTTT. Translating gives CASSYSIKGVPGNQPQHF.

The rearrangement links TRBV7-9 to TRBJ1-1; the match to TRBD1 covers 9 bases. The CDR3 extends over 14 amino acids. Germline V gene data show CDR1 as SEHNR and CDR2 as FQNEAQ (reference sequence). J lost 5 bases, V lost 3 bases, and 4 bases had no gene match. The CDR3 region is CASSLTGGRTEAFF. In DNA form, the CDR3 reads TGTGCCAGCAGCTTGACAGGGGGGAGGACTGAAGCTTTCTTT.

V usage is TRBV6-4 and J usage is TRBJ2-3; TRBD2 might be the D (6 bases). V was pared by 4 bases and J by 0 bases, with 20 bases between. The CDR3 is made up of 18 amino acids. Germline values: CDR1 MRHNA, CDR2 SNTAGT. CDR3 loop: CASSGARLGFTSTDTQYF. The CDR3 DNA sequence: TGTGCCAGCAGTGGTGCGAGACTAGGCTTTACTAGCACAGATACGCAGTATTTT.

This sequence joins TRBV28 and TRBJ1-1, with 9 bases aligning to TRBD1. Unmatched junction bases numbered 3, after V lost 3 bases and J lost 1 base. CDR1 is MDHEN and CDR2 is SYDVKM in the germline V gene. There are 15 residues in the CDR3. The CDR3 nucleotides read TGTGCCAGCAGTTTCCGGGACAGGGCGAACACTGAAGCTTTCTTT. The encoded protein is CASSFRDRANTEAFF.

This chain's CDR3 is CASSELRGREEKLFF. The CDR3, as DNA: TGTGCCAGCAGTGAATTAAGGGGGCGCGAAGAAAAACTGTTTTTT. V is TRBV2 and J is TRBJ1-4; TRBD1 aligns across 7 bases. From germline, CDR1 is SNHLY and CDR2 FYNNEI. CDR3 length equals 15 residues. V was clipped by 2 bases and J by 8 bases; unmatched bases: 8.

This chain links TRBV27 with TRBJ1-2; D is unresolved. V gave up 6 bases and J gave up 7 bases, with 21 bases separating them. The CDR3 sequence is 15 residues long. Germline-derived CDR1 and CDR2 are MNHEY and SMNVEV (reference sequence). CDR3 region: CASRPGEGLMGGYTF. In DNA, the CDR3 is TGTGCCAGCAGACCCGGAGAGGGCTTGATGGGTGGCTACACCTTC.

The chain combines TRBV21-1 with TRBJ2-7. TRBV21-1 is labeled a pseudogene. This CDR3 comprises 11 residues. The CDR3 nucleotides are TGTGCCAGCAGCCAAATTAACGAGCAGTACTTC. Amino acid sequence: CASSQINEQYF.